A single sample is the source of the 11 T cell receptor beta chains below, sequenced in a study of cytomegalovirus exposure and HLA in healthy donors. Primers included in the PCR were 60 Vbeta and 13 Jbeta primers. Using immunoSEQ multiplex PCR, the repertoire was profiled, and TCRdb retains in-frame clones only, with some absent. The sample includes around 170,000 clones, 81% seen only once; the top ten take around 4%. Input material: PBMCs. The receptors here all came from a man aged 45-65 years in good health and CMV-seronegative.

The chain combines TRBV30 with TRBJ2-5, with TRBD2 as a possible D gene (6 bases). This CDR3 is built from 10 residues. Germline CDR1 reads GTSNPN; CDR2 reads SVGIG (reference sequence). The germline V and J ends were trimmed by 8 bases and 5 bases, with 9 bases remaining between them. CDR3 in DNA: TGTGCCCTTGGGGGGGAGACCCAGTACTTC. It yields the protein CALGGETQYF. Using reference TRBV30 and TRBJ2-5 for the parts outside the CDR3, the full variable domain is SQTIHQWPATLVQPVGSPLSLECTVEGTSNPNLYWYRQAAGRGLQLLFYSVGIGQISSEVPQNLSASRPQDRQFILSSKKLLLSDSGFYLCALGGETQYFGPGTRLLVL.

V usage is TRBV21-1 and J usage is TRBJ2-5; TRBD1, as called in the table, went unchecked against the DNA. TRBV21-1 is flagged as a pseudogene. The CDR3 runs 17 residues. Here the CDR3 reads CASSAPVRDRGRETQYF. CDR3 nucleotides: TGTGCCAGCAGCGCTCCGGTCCGGGACAGGGGGCGAGAGACCCAGTACTTC.

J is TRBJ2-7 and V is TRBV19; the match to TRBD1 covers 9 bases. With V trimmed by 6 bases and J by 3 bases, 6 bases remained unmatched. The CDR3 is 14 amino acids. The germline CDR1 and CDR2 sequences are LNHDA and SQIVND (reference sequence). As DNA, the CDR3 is TGTGCCAGTAGCTTAGGACAGGGGATCTACGAGCAGTACTTC. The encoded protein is CASSLGQGIYEQYF. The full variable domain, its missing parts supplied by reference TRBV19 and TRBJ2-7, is DGGITQSPKYLFRKEGQNVTLSCEQNLNHDAMYWYRQDPGQGLRLIYYSQIVNDFQKGDIAEGYSVSREKKESFPLTVTSAQKNPTAFYLCASSLGQGIYEQYFGPGTRLTVT.

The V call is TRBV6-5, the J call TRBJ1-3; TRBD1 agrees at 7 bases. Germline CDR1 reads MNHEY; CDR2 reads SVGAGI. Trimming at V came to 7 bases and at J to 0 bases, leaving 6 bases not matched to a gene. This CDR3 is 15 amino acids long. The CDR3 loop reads CASTLDRASGNTIYF. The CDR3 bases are TGTGCCAGCACCCTTGACAGGGCCTCTGGAAACACCATATATTTT.

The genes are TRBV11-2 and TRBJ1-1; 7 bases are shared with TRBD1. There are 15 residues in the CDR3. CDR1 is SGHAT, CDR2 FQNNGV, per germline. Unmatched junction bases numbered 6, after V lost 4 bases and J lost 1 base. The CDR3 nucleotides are TGTGCCAGCAGCTCCCAGAGGACAGGGAACACTGAAGCTTTCTTT. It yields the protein CASSSQRTGNTEAFF.

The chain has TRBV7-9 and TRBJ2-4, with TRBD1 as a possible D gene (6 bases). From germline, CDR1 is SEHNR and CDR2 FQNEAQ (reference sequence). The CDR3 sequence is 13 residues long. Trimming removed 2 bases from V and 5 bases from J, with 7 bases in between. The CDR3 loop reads CASSLRTENIQYF. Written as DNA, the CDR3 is TGTGCCAGCAGCTTACGGACAGAAAACATTCAGTACTTC.

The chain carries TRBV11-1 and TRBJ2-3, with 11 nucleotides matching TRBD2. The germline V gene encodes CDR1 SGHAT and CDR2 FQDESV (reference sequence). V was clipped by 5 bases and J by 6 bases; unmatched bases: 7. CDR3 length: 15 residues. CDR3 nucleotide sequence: TGTGCCAGCAGCGTGGTAGCGGGGGGGCGGGATACGCAGTATTTT. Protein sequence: CASSVVAGGRDTQYF.

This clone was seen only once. The CDR3 DNA follows: TGTGCCAGCAGCCTAACAGGTTCCGGGGAGCTGTTTTTT. This gives the protein CASSLTGSGELFF. The genes are TRBV5-4 and TRBJ2-2, with D perhaps matching TRBD1 (5 bases). The CDR3 extends over 13 amino acids. Germline V lookup: CDR1 SGHNT, CDR2 YYREEE (reference sequence). V was shortened by 4 bases and J by 6 bases, with 10 bases between the two germline ends.

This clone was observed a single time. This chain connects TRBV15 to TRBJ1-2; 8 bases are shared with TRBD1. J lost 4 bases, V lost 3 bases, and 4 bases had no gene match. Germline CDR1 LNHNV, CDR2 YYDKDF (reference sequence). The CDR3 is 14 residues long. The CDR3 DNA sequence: TGTGCCACCAGCAGGGACAGGGAGGGCTATGGCTACACCTTC. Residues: CATSRDREGYGYTF.

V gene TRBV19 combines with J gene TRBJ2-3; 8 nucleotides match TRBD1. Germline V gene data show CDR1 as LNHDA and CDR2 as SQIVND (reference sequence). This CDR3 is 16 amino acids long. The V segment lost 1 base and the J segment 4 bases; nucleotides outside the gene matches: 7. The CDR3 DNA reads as TGTGCCAGTAGTATAGTGGCAGGGGGCGGTCCAGATACGCAGTATTTT. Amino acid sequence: CASSIVAGGGPDTQYF.

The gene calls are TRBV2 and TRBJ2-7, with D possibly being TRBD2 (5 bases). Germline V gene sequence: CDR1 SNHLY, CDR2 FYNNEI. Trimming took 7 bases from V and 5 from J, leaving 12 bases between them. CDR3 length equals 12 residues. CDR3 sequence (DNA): TGTGCCAGCAAGTCGGCGGGCCACGAGCAGTACTTC. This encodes CASKSAGHEQYF.